These T cell receptor beta chains were read from a single sample in a study of CD8+CD57+ T cells in acquired aplastic anemia. TCRdb analysed the reads with MiXCR anew, one entry per CDR3 protein. The sample comprises over 250,000 distinct CDR3 sequences, approximately 57% of which are singletons, and under 1.5% rests with the top ten. The sequencing input was sorted CD4+, CD8+, or CD8+CD57+ T cells (not recorded which) from PBMCs. These receptors came from a human donor with aplastic anemia. The CDR3 runs from the conserved cysteine through the conserved F or W. A D gene is named only where the DNA matches it firmly. Not all rows give a size; the values are once, few, many and, for expanded clones, a class.

DNA | CDR3 | D | size | J | V
TGTGCCAGCAGCTCAGACAGGGGTGGCTACACCTTC | CASSSDRGGYTF | TRBD1 | - | TRBJ1-2 | TRBV19
TGCAGTGCTAGAGATAGGGGGGCACCCTCTAGGGGGGAGCTGTTTTTT | CSARDRGAPSRGELFF | - | many | TRBJ2-2 | TRBV20-1
TGTGCCAGCAGTGCGGGGGGCACTGAAGCTTTCTTT | CASSAGGTEAFF | - | few | TRBJ1-1 | TRBV2
TGTGCCAGCAGCTTCAAGGGGGATTCACCCCCCCACTTT | CASSFKGDSPPHF | - | - | TRBJ1-6 | TRBV11-2
TGCGCCAGCAGGAAGGGACAGGGAACCTACGAGCAGTACTTC | CASRKGQGTYEQYF | TRBD1 | - | TRBJ2-7 | TRBV10-2
TGTGCCAGCAGCTTAATAGCGGGAGGTTCCCCCCTGTACGAGCAGTACTTC | CASSLIAGGSPLYEQYF | TRBD2 | - | TRBJ2-7 | TRBV7-2
TGTGCCAGCAGCTTCAGAGGACGGGTGTGGGCAGATACGCAGTATTTT | CASSFRGRVWADTQYF | - | - | TRBJ2-3 | TRBV11-3
TGCGCCAGCATCGAGGAGGATGAAGCTTTCTTT | CASIEEDEAFF | - | - | TRBJ1-1 | TRBV5-1
TGTGCCACCAGTGATTGGGACAGCTACGAGCAGTACTTC | CATSDWDSYEQYF | TRBD1 | - | TRBJ2-7 | TRBV24-1
TGTGCCAGCATGTTGTCCTTTACAGGCCAGCCCCAGCATTTT | CASMLSFTGQPQHF | - | - | TRBJ1-5 | TRBV2
TGCAGTGCTAGAGATGGGCGACTGGGAACTAACTATGGCTACACCTTC | CSARDGRLGTNYGYTF | - | - | TRBJ1-2 | TRBV20-1
TGTGCCATCACTTCCGGGACAGGGAACCTCAACTATGGCTACACCTTC | CAITSGTGNLNYGYTF | TRBD1 | - | TRBJ1-2 | TRBV10-3
TGTGCCAGCAGCCCTCCCGGGACAGGTAACACCATATATTTT | CASSPPGTGNTIYF | TRBD1 | - | TRBJ1-3 | TRBV7-9
TGCGCCAGCAGTGACTCGCTTCGGGCTAGCTCCTACAATGAGCAGTTCTTC | CASSDSLRASSYNEQFF | - | - | TRBJ2-1 | TRBV10-2
TGCGCCAGCAGCGGGAGTAACACCGGGGAGCTGTTTTTT | CASSGSNTGELFF | - | - | TRBJ2-2 | TRBV10-1
TGCAGCGTTGGTGCGCCAGCAGCTTGCAGGACAGAGACGGTTCACAATGAGCAGTTCTTC | CSVGAPAACRTETVHNEQFF | - | - | TRBJ2-1 | TRBV29-1
TGCAGCGTTGAAAGAACGGAAGGTACTAACTATGGCTACACCTTC | CSVERTEGTNYGYTF | - | - | TRBJ1-2 | TRBV29-1